The T cell receptor beta chain under discussion was sequenced for a study of beta chain features in type 1 diabetes. Study conclusions and caveats: In the patient group, naive, central memory and Treg TCRB repertoires seemed more alike than in the healthy donor group. Still unanswered here is whether HLA type influences TCRB rearrangement.

On this clone itself: No antigen is known for it.

The entirety of the isolated RNA underwent reverse transcription, so expressed TCRB transcripts were sequenced. Assay used: immunoSEQ multiplex PCR; TCRdb lists only in-frame clones, some missing. Of 140,000 or so clones detected, around a tenth appear once; the ten largest clones hold roughly 0.74%. CDR1 and CDR2 (germline): SGHRS, YFSETQ. V was cut by 7 bases and J by 5 bases, with 16 bases left in between. The CDR3 runs 13 residues. The material sequenced was central memory CD4+ T cells from blood. This chain joins TRBV5-1 and TRBJ2-7; tentative D call: TRBD1 (5 bases). The source of this sequence is a man aged 18-30 years in good health. As DNA, the CDR3 is TGCGCCAGCTTTTTGCAGGGCTCGGACGAGCAGTACTTC. Amino acid sequence: CASFLQGSDEQYF. The full variable domain, in which reference TRBV5-1 and TRBJ2-7 provide the parts outside the CDR3, is KAGVTQTPRYLIKTRGQQVTLSCSPISGHRSVSWYQQTPGQGLQFLFEYFSETQRNKGNFPGRFSGRQFSNSRSEMNVSTLELGDSALYLCASFLQGSDEQYFGPGTRLTVT.